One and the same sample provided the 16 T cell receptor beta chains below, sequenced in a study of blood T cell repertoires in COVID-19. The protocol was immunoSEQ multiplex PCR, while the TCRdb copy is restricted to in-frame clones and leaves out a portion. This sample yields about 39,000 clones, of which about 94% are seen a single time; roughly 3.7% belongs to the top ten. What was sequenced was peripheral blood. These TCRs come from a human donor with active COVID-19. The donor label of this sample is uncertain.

The CDR3 DNA reads as TGCGCCAGCAGCCAAGGCCGCCCCGGGCGGGGAACTAACTATGGCTACACCTTC. Its translation is CASSQGRPGRGTNYGYTF. The gene calls are TRBV4-3 and TRBJ1-2; no firm D call. Germline values: CDR1 LGHNA, CDR2 YSLEER. The CDR3 runs 18 residues. The V gene lost 1 base and the J gene lost 0 bases, with 18 bases spanning the gap.

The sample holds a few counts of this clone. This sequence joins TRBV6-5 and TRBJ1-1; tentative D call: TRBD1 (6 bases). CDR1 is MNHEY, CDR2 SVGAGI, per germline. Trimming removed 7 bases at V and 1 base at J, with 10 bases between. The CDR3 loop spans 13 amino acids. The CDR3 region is CASNDRPNTEAFF. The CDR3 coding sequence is TGTGCCAGCAACGACAGGCCGAACACTGAAGCTTTCTTT.

This CDR3 is CATRLAGAAVSQYF. In nucleotides, the CDR3 is TGTGCCACCAGACTAGCGGGAGCCGCAGTATCGCAGTATTTT. This chain connects TRBV15 to TRBJ2-3; 11 positions agree with TRBD2. CDR3 size: 14 residues. Germline-derived CDR1 and CDR2 are LNHNV and YYDKDF (reference sequence). Unmatched junction bases numbered 9, after V lost 6 bases and J lost 10 bases.

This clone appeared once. CDR3 loop: CASSPGLAMETQYF. The CDR3 nucleotides read TGTGCCAGTAGTCCGGGACTAGCGATGGAGACCCAGTACTTC. The J gene is TRBJ2-5, the V gene TRBV19, with TRBD2 matching 10 bases. The CDR3 is 14 residues long. Germline V CDR1 and CDR2: LNHDA, SQIVND (reference sequence). V shed 5 bases, J shed 5 bases, and the junction held 5 bases outside the gene matches.

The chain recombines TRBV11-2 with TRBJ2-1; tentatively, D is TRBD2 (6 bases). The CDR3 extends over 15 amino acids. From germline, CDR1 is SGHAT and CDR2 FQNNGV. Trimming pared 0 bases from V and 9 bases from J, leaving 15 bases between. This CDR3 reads CASSLEGLAVIEQFF. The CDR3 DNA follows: TGTGCCAGCAGCTTAGAGGGCTTAGCGGTAATTGAGCAGTTCTTC. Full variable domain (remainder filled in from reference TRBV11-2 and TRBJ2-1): EAGVAQSPRYKIIEKRQSVAFWCNPISGHATLYWYQQILGQGPKLLIQFQNNGVVDDSQLPKDRFSAERLKGVDSTLKIQPAKLEDSAVYLCASSLEGLAVIEQFFGPGTRLTVL.

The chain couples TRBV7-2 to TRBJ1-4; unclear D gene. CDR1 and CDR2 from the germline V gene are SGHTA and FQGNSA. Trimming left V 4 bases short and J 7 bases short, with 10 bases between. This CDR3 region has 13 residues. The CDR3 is CASSSSGGEKLFF. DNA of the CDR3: TGTGCCAGCAGCTCGTCGGGAGGTGAAAAACTGTTTTTT.

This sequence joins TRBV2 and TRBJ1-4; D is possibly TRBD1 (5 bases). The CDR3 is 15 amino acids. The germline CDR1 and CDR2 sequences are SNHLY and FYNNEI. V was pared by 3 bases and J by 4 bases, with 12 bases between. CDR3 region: CASSDSQGNNEKLFF. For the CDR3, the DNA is TGTGCCAGCAGTGATAGCCAGGGTAATAATGAAAAACTGTTTTTT.

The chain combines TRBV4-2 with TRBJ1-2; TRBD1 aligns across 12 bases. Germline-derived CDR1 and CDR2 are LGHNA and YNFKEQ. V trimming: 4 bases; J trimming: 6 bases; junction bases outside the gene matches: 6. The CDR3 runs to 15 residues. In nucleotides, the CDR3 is TGTGCCAGCAGCCCGTCCCGGGACAGGGGGCATGGCTACACCTTC. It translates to CASSPSRDRGHGYTF.

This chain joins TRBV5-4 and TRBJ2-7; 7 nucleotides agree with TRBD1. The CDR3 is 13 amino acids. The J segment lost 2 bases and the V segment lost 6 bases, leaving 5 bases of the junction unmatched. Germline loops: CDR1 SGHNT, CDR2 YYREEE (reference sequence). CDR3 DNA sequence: TGTGCCAGCACCAGGCAGGGGGCCTACGAGCAGTACTTC. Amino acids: CASTRQGAYEQYF.

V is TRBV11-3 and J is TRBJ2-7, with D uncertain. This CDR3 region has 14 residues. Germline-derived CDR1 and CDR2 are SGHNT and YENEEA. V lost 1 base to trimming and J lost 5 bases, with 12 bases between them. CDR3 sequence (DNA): TGTGCCAGCAGCTTAGCCTGGAGTAGGAACGAGCAGTACTTC. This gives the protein CASSLAWSRNEQYF.

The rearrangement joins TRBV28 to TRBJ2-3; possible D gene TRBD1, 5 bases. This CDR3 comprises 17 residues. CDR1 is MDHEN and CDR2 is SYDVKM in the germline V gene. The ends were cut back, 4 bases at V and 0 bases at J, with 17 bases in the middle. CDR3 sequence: CASSSVRGVLSTDTQYF. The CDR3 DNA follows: TGTGCCAGCAGTTCCGTAAGGGGCGTCCTCAGCACAGATACGCAGTATTTT.

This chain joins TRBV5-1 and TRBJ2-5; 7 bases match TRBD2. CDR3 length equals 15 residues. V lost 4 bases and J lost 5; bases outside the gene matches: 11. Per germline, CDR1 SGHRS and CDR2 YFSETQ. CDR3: CASSQGGGREETQYF. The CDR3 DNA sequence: TGCGCCAGCAGCCAGGGAGGAGGGAGGGAGGAGACCCAGTACTTC.

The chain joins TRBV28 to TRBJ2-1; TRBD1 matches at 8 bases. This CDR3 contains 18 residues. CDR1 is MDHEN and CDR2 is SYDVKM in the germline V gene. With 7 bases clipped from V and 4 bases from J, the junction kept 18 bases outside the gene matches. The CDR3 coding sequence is TGTGCCAGCACCCAACCAGCGGGCAGGGGGCTTCGATACAATGAGCAGTTCTTC. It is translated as CASTQPAGRGLRYNEQFF.

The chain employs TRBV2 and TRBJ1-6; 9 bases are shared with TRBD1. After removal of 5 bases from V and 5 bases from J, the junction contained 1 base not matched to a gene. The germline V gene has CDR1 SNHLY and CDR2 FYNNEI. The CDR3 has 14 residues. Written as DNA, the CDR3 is TGTGCCAGCAGTTGGACAGGGGATAATTCACCCCTCCACTTT. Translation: CASSWTGDNSPLHF.

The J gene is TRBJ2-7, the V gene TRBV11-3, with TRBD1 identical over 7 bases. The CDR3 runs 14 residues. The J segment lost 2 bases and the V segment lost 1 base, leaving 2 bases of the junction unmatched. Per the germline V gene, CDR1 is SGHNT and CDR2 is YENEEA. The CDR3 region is CASSLAQGPYEQYF. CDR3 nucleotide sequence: TGTGCCAGCAGCTTAGCACAGGGGCCCTACGAGCAGTACTTC.

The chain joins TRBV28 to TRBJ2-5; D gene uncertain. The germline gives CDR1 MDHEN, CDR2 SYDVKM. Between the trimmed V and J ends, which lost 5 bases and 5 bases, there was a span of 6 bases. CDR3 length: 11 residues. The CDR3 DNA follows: TGTGCCAGCAGTCCCCGGGAGACCCAGTACTTC. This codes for CASSPRETQYF.